This record covers a single T cell receptor (beta chain). Assay used: immunoSEQ multiplex PCR; TCRdb lists only in-frame clones, some missing. The data hold 30,000 or so clones, with over 75% observed a single time. The sample is drawn from a study of T cell changes during pregnancy in multiple sclerosis. V lost 5 bases to trimming and J lost 0 bases; unmatched junction nucleotides: 4. The germline V gene has CDR1 LNHDA and CDR2 SQIVND (reference sequence). CDR3 size: 14 residues. The clonotype comes from a female donor with multiple sclerosis, enrolled in a pregnancy study. V usage is TRBV19 and J usage is TRBJ2-7, with 7 bases that match TRBD2. Material: CD8+ T cells from peripheral blood mononuclear cells, obtained after pregnancy. CDR3 residues: CASSSGLGSYEQYF. In DNA, the CDR3 is TGTGCCAGTAGTTCCGGACTAGGCTCCTACGAGCAGTACTTC.